This T cell receptor (beta chain) was obtained from a study of radiation and T cells in renal cell carcinoma. Study-level results: From baseline, blood top tumor clonotypes peaked at 2 weeks post-radiation.

Time point indicated: blood 4 weeks post-SBRT, at nephrectomy. Indicated treatment: 15 Gy SBRT to primary tumor, nephrectomy 4 weeks later. Nephrectomy followed 15 Gy stereotactic body radiation by 4 weeks. Radiation-treated patients gave blood at baseline, week 2 and week 4. This clone was seen only once. The antigen is not known. The method was immunoSEQ multiplex PCR; TCRdb's version includes in-frame clones alone and lacks a portion of them. The table includes 140,000 to 150,000 clones, roughly 90% detected once. CDR1 is SGHNT, CDR2 YENEEA, per germline. V was trimmed by 5 bases and J by 6 bases, leaving 23 bases between them. The CDR3 sequence is 16 residues long.

The input for sequencing was blood, taken from a patient whose treatment included radiotherapy and nephrectomy. The rearrangement links TRBV11-3 to TRBJ2-7; perhaps D is TRBD1 or TRBD2 (6 bases each). The source is a woman between 45 and 65 years old with renal cell carcinoma. The CDR3: CASSHRGRNGFSEQYF. For the CDR3, the DNA is TGTGCCAGCAGCCACCGGGGGCGTAATGGGTTTTCCGAGCAGTACTTC.